This T cell receptor (beta chain) was identified in a study of blood T cells in healthy people across ages. The CDR3 runs 12 residues. Germline CDR1 and CDR2: SQVTM and ANQGSEA. The germline V and J ends were trimmed by 3 bases and 3 bases, with 7 bases remaining between them. Next came a second PCR, run for roughly 6 to 11 cycles, which used a sample-barcoded 5' primer along with a J-beta primer mix. One entry per CDR3 protein results from TCRdb running MiXCR on the 5' RACE reads. The sample lists some 730,000 distinct CDR3 sequences, over 20% occurring once. The sequenced material came from blood. The genes are TRBV29-1 and TRBJ2-3, with D unclear. This TCR was sampled from a man between 65 and 85 years old in good health. This CDR3 reads CSVDGETDTQYF. As DNA, the CDR3 is TGCAGCGTTGACGGCGAGACAGATACGCAGTATTTT.